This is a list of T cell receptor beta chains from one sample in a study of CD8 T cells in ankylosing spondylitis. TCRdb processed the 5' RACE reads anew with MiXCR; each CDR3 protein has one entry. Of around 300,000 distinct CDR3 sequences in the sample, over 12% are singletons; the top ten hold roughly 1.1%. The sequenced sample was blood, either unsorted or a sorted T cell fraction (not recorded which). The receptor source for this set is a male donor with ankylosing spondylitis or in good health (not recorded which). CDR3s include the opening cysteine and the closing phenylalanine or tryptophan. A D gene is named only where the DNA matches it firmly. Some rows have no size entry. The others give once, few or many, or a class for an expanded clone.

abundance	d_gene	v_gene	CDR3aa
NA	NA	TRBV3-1	CASSPTGRNYGYTF
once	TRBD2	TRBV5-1	CASSGPGLAYEQYF
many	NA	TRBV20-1	CSARDPTGELFF
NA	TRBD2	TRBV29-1	CSVEDYELAGGGEQYF
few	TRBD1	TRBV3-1	CASSQMPGQGKGTQYF
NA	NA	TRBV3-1	CASSQDSLFTDTQYF
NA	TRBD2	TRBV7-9	CASSTGLAGSYEQYF
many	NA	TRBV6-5	CASSYRYESRIYNEQFF
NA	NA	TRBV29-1	CSVDWTNYGYTF
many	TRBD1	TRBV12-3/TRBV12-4	CASSLDEGQGARNGYTF
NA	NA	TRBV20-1	CSARFRGTGELFF
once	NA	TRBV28	CASSSSGSLVNYGYTF
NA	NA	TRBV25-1	CASSEAPYSSRGNEQFF
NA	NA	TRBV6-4	CASSDSGYTDTQYF
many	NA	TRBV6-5	CASSYRESTDTQYF
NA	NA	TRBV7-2	CASSPREGRRNEQFF
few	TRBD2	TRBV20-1	CSAGRSGGGTDTQYF
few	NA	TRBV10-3	CATGIDVPYEQYF
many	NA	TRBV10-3	CAISESEVLVTDTQYF
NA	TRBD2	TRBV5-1	CASSIGTSGGEQFF
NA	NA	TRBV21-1	CASHPSHDALSTDTQYF
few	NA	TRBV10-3	CAIRAGESQETQYF
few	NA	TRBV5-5	CASSLYRSGNTEAFF
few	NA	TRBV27	CASRRGTSSEAFF
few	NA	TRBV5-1	CASSLATASKGDTQYF
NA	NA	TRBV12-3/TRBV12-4	CASSASLGQGRYGYTF
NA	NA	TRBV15	CATSRDPRARYNEQFF
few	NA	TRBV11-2	CASSPPRAGSYEQYF
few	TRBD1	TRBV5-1	CASSSRGTGFGEQYF
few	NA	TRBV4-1	CASSRGQREKLFF
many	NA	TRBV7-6	CASSLIVAKKQETQYF
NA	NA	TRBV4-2	CASSQDMAWRETQYF
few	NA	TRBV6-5	CASSSREAASYNEQFF
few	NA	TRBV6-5	CASSYRAYDSGYTF
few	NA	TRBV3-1	CASSQVEAYEQYF
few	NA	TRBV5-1	CASSSGYMNTEAFF
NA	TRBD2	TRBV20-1	CSATRGEDTGELFF
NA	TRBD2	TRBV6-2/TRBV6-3	CASSYNPTSGAYFTDTQYF
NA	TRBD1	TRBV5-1	CASSNGQGVGNEQFF
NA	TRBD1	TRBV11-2	CASRPGTGLNYGYTF
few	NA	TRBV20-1	CSARRATGSTEAFF
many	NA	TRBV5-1	CASSLKSEGSYNEQFF
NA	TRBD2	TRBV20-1	CSARAGGLVGTDTQYF
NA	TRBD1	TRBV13	CASSLNRGVEQYF
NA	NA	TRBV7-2	CASSSFGRTTEAFF
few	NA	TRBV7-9	CASSRRANVYPEAFF
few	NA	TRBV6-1	CASPKPGGVAFNEQFF
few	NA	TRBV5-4	CASSIGTLNNEQFF